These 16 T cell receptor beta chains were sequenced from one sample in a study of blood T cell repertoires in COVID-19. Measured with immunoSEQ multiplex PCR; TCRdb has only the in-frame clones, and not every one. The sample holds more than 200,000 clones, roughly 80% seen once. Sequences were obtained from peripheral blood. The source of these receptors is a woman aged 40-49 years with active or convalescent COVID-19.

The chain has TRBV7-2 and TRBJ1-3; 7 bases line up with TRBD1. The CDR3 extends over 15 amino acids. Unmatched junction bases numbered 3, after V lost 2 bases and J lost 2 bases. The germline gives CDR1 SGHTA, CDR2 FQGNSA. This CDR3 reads CASSLRGPTGNTIYF. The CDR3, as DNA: TGTGCCAGCAGCTTAAGGGGGCCCACTGGAAACACCATATATTTT. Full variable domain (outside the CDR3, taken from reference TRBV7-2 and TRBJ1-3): GAGVSQSPSNKVTEKGKDVELRCDPISGHTALYWYRQSLGQGLEFLIYFQGNSAPDKSGLPSDRFSAERTGGSVSTLTIQRTQQEDSAVYLCASSLRGPTGNTIYFGEGSWLTVV.

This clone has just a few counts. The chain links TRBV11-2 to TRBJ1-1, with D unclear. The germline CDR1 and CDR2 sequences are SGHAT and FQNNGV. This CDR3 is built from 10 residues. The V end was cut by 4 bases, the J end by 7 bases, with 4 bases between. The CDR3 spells CASSSIEAFF. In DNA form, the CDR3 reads TGTGCCAGCAGCTCCATTGAAGCTTTCTTT.

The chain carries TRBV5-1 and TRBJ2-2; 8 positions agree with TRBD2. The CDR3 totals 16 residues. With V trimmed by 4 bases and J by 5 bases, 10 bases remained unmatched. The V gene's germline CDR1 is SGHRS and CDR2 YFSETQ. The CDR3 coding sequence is TGCGCCAGCAGCCTACAGGGACTAGAAAGGACCGGGGAGCTGTTTTTT. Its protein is CASSLQGLERTGELFF. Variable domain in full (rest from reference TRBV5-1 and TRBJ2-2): KAGVTQTPRYLIKTRGQQVTLSCSPISGHRSVSWYQQTPGQGLQFLFEYFSETQRNKGNFPGRFSGRQFSNSRSEMNVSTLELGDSALYLCASSLQGLERTGELFFGEGSRLTVL.

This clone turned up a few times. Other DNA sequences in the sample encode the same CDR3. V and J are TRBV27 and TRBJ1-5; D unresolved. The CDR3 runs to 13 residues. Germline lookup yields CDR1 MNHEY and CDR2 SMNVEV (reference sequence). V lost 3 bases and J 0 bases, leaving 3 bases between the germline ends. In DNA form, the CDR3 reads TGTGCCAGCAGTTTGAGTAGCAATCAGCCCCAGCATTTT. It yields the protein CASSLSSNQPQHF.

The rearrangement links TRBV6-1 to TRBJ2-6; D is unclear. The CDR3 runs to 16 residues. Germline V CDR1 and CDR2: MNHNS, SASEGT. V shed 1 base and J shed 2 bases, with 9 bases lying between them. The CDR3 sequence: CASSEGWHPGANVLTF. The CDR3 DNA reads TGTGCCAGCAGTGAAGGGTGGCACCCTGGGGCCAACGTCCTGACTTTC.

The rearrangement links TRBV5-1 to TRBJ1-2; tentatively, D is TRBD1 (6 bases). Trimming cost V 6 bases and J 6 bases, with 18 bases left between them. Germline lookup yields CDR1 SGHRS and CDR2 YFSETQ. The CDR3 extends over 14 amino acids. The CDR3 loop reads CASTLGVGADGYTF. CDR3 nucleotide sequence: TGCGCCAGCACCCTTGGGGTGGGGGCTGATGGCTACACCTTC.

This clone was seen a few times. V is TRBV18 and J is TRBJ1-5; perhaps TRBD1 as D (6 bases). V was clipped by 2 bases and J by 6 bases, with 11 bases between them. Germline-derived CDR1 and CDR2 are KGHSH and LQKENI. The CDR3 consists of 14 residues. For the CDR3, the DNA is TGTGCCAGCTCACCAAGGGAAGGGGGTCAGCCCCAGCATTTT. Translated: CASSPREGGQPQHF.

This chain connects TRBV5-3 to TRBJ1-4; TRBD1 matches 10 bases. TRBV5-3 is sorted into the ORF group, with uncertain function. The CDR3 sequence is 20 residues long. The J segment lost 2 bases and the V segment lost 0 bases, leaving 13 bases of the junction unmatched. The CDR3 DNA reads TGTGCCAGAAGCTTGGCCCGTAGACAGGGGGCGCAGGGCACTAATGAAAAACTGTTTTTT. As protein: CARSLARRQGAQGTNEKLFF.

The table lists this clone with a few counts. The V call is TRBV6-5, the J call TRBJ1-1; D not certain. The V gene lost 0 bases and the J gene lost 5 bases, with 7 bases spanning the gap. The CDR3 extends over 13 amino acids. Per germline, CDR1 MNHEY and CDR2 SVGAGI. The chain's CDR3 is CASSYSIETEAFF. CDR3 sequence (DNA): TGTGCCAGCAGTTACTCGATTGAGACTGAAGCTTTCTTT.

The CDR3 DNA reads TGTGCCATCAGTAGTGTCAGGGGGGAGACCCAGTACTTC. Protein product: CAISSVRGETQYF. This chain uses TRBV10-3 with TRBJ2-5; TRBD1 aligns across 7 bases. Trimming at V came to 5 bases and at J to 5 bases, leaving 5 bases not matched to a gene. CDR1 ENHRY and CDR2 SYGVKD come from the germline V gene. There are 13 residues in the CDR3.

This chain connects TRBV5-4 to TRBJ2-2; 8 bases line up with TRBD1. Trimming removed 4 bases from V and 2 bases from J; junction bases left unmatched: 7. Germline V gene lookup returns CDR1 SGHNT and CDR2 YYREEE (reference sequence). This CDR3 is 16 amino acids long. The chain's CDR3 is CASSGGTGRNTGELFF. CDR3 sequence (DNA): TGTGCCAGCAGCGGGGGGACAGGTAGAAACACCGGGGAGCTGTTTTTT.

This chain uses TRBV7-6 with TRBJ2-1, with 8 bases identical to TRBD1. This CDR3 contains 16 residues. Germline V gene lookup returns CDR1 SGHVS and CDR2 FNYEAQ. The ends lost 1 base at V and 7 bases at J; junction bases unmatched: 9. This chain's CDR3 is CASSLGITGGLNEQFF. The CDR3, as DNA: TGTGCCAGCAGCTTAGGGATTACAGGGGGGTTGAATGAGCAGTTCTTC.

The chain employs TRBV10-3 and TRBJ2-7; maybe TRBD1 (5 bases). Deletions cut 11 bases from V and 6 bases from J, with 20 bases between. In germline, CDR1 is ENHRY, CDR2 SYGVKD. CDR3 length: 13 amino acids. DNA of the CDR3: TGTGCCTCCCAAGTCACAGGAACCGTCGAGCAGTACTTC. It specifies CASQVTGTVEQYF.

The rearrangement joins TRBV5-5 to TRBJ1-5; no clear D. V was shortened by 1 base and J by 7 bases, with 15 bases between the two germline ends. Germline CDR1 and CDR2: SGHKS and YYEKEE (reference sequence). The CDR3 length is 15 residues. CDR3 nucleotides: TGTGCCAGCAGCTTGCGACTCGTCAAGAGCCAGCCCCAGCATTTT. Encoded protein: CASSLRLVKSQPQHF.

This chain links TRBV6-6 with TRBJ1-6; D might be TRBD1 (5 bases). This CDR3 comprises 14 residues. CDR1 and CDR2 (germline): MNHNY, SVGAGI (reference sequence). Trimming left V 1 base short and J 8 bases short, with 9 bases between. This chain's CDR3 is CASSYYGQDSPLHF. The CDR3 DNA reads TGTGCCAGCAGTTACTATGGACAAGATTCACCCCTCCACTTT.

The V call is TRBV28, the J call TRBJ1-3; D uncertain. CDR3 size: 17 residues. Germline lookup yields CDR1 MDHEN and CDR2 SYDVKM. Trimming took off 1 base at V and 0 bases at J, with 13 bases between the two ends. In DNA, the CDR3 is TGTGCCAGCAGTTTATTGGCCGAGGGCGACTCTGGAAACACCATATATTTT. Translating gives CASSLLAEGDSGNTIYF.